Here is one T cell receptor (beta chain) with its context. Its antigen is unknown. The ends lost 10 bases at V and 5 bases at J; junction bases unmatched: 16. This CDR3 has 16 residues. Germline loops: CDR1 SNHLY, CDR2 FYNNEI. CD8 cells regarded as naive lacked CD45RO, were positively chosen for CCR7, and omitted terminally differentiated effector memory CD45RA+ cells. Per the original methods: ImmunoSEQ junction-only sequences lacked quality scores, so their filtering differed. Assay used: immunoSEQ multiplex PCR; TCRdb lists only in-frame clones, some missing. The V and J calls and clone size are taken from that table; D and trimming were inferred from the DNA. This repertoire shows around 600,000 clones, more than 95% found once; its top ten account for 0.3%. The data derive from a study of shared clonotypes between healthy human individuals. Study-level points and caveats: The generation probabilities recorded for non-shared clonotypes fell below those of clonotypes shared by all four donors.

The sample comprised naive CD8+ T cells sorted from blood. This chain joins TRBV2 and TRBJ1-1; TRBD1 agrees at 10 bases. The receptor was derived from a man aged 25-45 years in good health. The CDR3 spells CAIRGRDRGGDTEAFF. CDR3 nucleotides: TGTGCCATCCGGGGCCGGGACAGGGGAGGAGATACTGAAGCTTTCTTT.